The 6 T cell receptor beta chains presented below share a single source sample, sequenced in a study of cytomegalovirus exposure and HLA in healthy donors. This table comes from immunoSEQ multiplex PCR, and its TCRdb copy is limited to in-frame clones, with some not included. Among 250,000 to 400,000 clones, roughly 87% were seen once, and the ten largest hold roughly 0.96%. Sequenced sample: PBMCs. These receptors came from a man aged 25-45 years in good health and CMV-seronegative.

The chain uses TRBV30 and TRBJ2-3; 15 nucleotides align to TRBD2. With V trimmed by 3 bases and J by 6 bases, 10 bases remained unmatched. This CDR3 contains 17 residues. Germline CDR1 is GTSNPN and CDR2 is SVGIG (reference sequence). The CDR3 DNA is TGTGCCTGGAGCCACATAAGGACTAGCGGGGGGGTGGATACGCAGTATTTT. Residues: CAWSHIRTSGGVDTQYF.

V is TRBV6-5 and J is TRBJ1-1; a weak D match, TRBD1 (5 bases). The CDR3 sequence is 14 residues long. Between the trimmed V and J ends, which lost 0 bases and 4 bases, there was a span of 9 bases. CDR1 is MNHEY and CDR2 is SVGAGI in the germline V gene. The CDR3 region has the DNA TGTGCCAGCAGTTACTCCCGGGGGAGCACTGAAGCTTTCTTT. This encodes CASSYSRGSTEAFF.

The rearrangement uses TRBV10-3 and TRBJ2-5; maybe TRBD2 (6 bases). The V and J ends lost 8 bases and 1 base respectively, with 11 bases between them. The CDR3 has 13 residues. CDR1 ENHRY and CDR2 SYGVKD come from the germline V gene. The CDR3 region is CAIGGTSQETQYF. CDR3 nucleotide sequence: TGTGCCATCGGCGGGACCTCCCAAGAGACCCAGTACTTC.

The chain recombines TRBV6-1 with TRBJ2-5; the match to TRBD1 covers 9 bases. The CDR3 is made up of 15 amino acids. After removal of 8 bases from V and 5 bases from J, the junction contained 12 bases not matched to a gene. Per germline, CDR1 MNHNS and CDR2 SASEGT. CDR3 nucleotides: TGTGCCAGCGGCCGGGACAGGGTCGGTTGGGAGACCCAGTACTTC. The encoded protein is CASGRDRVGWETQYF.

Here the CDR3 reads CATSRGQQNTEAFF. CDR3 coding DNA: TGTGCCACCAGCAGGGGACAGCAGAACACTGAAGCTTTCTTT. V is TRBV15 and J is TRBJ1-1; 7 bases line up with TRBD1. CDR1 is LNHNV, CDR2 YYDKDF, per germline (reference sequence). The V gene end was trimmed by 3 bases and the J gene end by 1 base; junction bases not matched to a gene: 2. The CDR3 is 14 residues long.

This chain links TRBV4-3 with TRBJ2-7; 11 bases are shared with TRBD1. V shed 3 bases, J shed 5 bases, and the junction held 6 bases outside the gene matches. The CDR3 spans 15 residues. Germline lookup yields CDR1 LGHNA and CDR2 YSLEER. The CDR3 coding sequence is TGCGCCAGCAGCCACACGGACAGGGGGCCCAACGAGCAGTACTTC. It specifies CASSHTDRGPNEQYF.